What follows are 9 T cell receptor beta chains derived from one specimen sequenced in a study of blood T cell repertoires in COVID-19. Some clones are missing from TCRdb's copy, which holds only in-frame ones; the method was immunoSEQ multiplex PCR. The table has about 140,000 clones, 80% to 90% seen once. The specimen sequenced was peripheral blood. The receptors were gathered from a woman aged 55-69 years with active COVID-19.

The chain combines TRBV3-1 (or the pseudogene TRBV3-2) with TRBJ2-7, with 7 bases that match TRBD1. This CDR3 spans 16 amino acids. V shed 3 bases, J shed 3 bases, and the junction held 11 bases outside the gene matches. The germline CDR1 and CDR2 sequences are LGHDT and YNNKEL (reference sequence). This CDR3 is CASSQRQGVSYYEQYF. The CDR3, as DNA: TGTGCCAGCAGCCAGCGGCAGGGGGTGTCCTACTACGAGCAGTACTTC.

The chain recombines TRBV5-1 with TRBJ1-5; TRBD1 matches at 9 bases. V lost 0 bases to trimming and J lost 11 bases; unmatched junction nucleotides: 6. There are 14 residues in the CDR3. In germline, CDR1 is SGHRS, CDR2 YFSETQ. This CDR3 is CASSLGQGVGSQHF. CDR3 DNA sequence: TGCGCCAGCAGCTTGGGACAGGGGGTAGGGTCCCAGCATTTT.

For the CDR3, the DNA is TGTGCCAGCAGAAACTCCGGGACAGCTTATTCACCCCTCCACTTT. It is translated as CASRNSGTAYSPLHF. The rearrangement joins TRBV5-8 to TRBJ1-6, with 7 bases that match TRBD1. The ends lost 5 bases at V and 8 bases at J; junction bases unmatched: 10. The CDR3 is 15 amino acids. The germline V gene has CDR1 SGHTS and CDR2 YDEGEE.

This rearrangement joins TRBV6-6 to TRBJ2-1, with D perhaps matching TRBD2 (5 bases). The V end lost 6 bases, the J end lost 0 bases, and 12 bases lay between the germline ends. The CDR3 contains 15 residues. Germline V CDR1 and CDR2: MNHNY, SVGAGI (reference sequence). The CDR3 sequence is CASSLARGSYNEQFF. DNA of the CDR3: TGTGCCAGCAGCTTAGCGAGAGGCTCCTACAATGAGCAGTTCTTC.

This chain joins TRBV7-2 and TRBJ2-5, with 9 bases identical to TRBD2. The V gene's germline CDR1 is SGHTA and CDR2 FQGNSA. This CDR3 spans 19 amino acids. J was trimmed by 4 bases and V by 1 base; bases with no gene match: 16. In DNA, the CDR3 is TGTGCCAGCAGCTTAGGGGCGGGAGGGCCTTTTGGACGAGGAGAGACCCAGTACTTC. It translates to CASSLGAGGPFGRGETQYF.

V and J are TRBV19 and TRBJ2-7, with a tentative D call TRBD2 (6 bases). The V end was cut by 3 bases, the J end by 2 bases, with 14 bases between. Germline CDR1 and CDR2: LNHDA and SQIVND (reference sequence). This CDR3 spans 15 amino acids. The CDR3 protein is CASSIKEGLAYEQYF. In DNA form, the CDR3 reads TGTGCCAGTAGTATCAAGGAGGGACTGGCCTACGAGCAGTACTTC.

The rearrangement links TRBV6-2 or TRBV6-3 to TRBJ1-4; D remains ambiguous. The V gene lost 2 bases and the J gene lost 0 bases, with 4 bases spanning the gap. CDR1 and CDR2 from the germline V gene are MNHEY and SVGEGT. This CDR3 is built from 14 residues. The CDR3 nucleotides are TGTGCCAGCAGTTACCCCGCAACTAATGAAAAACTGTTTTTT. Encoded protein: CASSYPATNEKLFF.

The chain uses TRBV5-4 and TRBJ2-1; no clear D. Trimming shortened V by 3 bases and J by 9 bases, and 13 bases separated the two germline ends. CDR3 length: 13 residues. Germline V gene lookup returns CDR1 SGHNT and CDR2 YYREEE (reference sequence). CDR3 in DNA: TGTGCCAGCAGCTCGGATAGCCACGGTGAGCAGTTCTTC. It specifies CASSSDSHGEQFF.

The chain uses TRBV28 and TRBJ2-5, with D possibly being TRBD2 (5 bases). In germline, CDR1 is MDHEN, CDR2 SYDVKM. Trimming removed 5 bases from V and 5 bases from J, with 12 bases in between. The CDR3 extends over 13 amino acids. The CDR3 loop is CASSEGFLETQYF. Here the CDR3 DNA reads TGTGCCAGCAGTGAGGGTTTTCTGGAGACCCAGTACTTC.